The source of this TCR beta chain is a study of T cells in Graves' hyperthyroidism and ophthalmopathy (dated by TCRdb to between 2017 and 2020). With regard to the full study: Peripheral blood was sampled at the time of initial diagnosis, prior to any treatment. After blood sampling, hyperthyroidism patients were treated with methimazole at a starting dose of 30 mg daily, and ophthalmopathy patients were treated with high-dose intravenous methylprednisolone. In addition, the study compared T-cell repertoires in thyroid tissue and in blood from about 6 Graves' hyperthyroidism patients. The approximately 100 discovery patients were divided at random into training and test sets in a 7:3 ratio. To identify TCR V-J signatures that set the groups apart, the researchers used a discovery cohort of more than 95 patients, made up of 40 to 45 with Graves' ophthalmopathy and 57 with stable Graves' hyperthyroidism. The paper reports TCR Vbeta CDR3 sequencing of some 140 peripheral blood samples: around 45 ophthalmopathy, fewer than 85 hyperthyroidism and roughly 17 progressor patients. Whether ophthalmopathy could be predicted prospectively was tested in an independent validation cohort made up of under 20 hyperthyroidism patients plus 17 patients who later progressed to ophthalmopathy. What the work shows at the level of the full study, not this receptor alone: No statistical method was used to fix the sample size in advance, and group allocation was not hidden from the investigators. Most expanded thyroid clonotypes (frequency above 0.001) were also detected in blood, suggesting blood repertoires may reflect thyroid immune responses. During validation, the model predicted progression to ophthalmopathy a median of around 6 months ahead of onset, with 60% to 71% sensitivity and roughly 72% specificity. Ophthalmopathy was separated from stable hyperthyroidism by a 13 V-J signature model, with roughly 88% sensitivity and approximately 84% specificity obtained in cross-validation and 80%/75% obtained in testing.

The TCR beta CDR3 regions were amplified from RNA transcripts. The TCR CDR3 was subjected to a first round of RT-PCR using the HTBI primer set and the Qiagen OneStep RT-PCR kit. Libraries were constructed in a second round of multiplex PCR, after which size selection and purification were carried out. The libraries were sequenced on an Illumina HiSeq2000 using paired-end 100 bp reads. As for the original processing: Raw data were processed with SOAPnuke, discarding reads with adapters, uncalled bases, mean Phred below 15, or no exact constant-primer or identifier match. High-quality paired reads were merged with COPE v1.2.5, and unique nucleotide sequences were defined as clonotypes. Clonotypes were aligned to IMGT TRBV, TRBD and TRBJ reference segments using MiTCR v1.1. The analysis included only V-J combinations with a frequency above 0.0001, which together covered 98% to 99.2% of the repertoires. The TCS score was defined as F50 (clonal expansion) divided by E x V (chaos), with BLOSUM62-based TCRdist calculated between CDR3 peptides within each V-J. Welch's t-statistics and random forest reduced 500 to 550 V-J features to roughly 13, which were used in a naive Bayes classifier (R e1071). The Morisita-Horn index was used to measure how similar the thyroid and blood repertoires were. Starting from the raw public reads, TCRdb applied fastp trimming at Q25, assembled clones with MiXCR and retained in-frame beta chains. Each record represents a unique CDR3 protein, reported with the most common genes and DNA among its rows. Here the V and J calls rest on TCRdb's processing, not on the authors' analysis. For this sample there are about 840,000 distinct CDR3 sequences; about 38% appear just once. The ten most abundant clones make up around 10% of the sample.

In this sample, this clonotype turned up a few times. Its target antigen remains unknown. Base qualities are not at hand, and no much larger clone is one base apart. Stable Graves' hyperthyroidism was defined as no progression to ophthalmopathy during 18 months of follow-up. Hyperthyroidism patients were newly diagnosed, with disease duration under 2 months, and aged 18 to 65 years. Exclusion was applied to patients with uncontrolled infections, other autoimmune diseases, pregnancy or lactation. Diagnoses were established on the basis of clinical symptoms, serum thyroxine and TRAb, thyroid ultrasound, and orbital computed tomography. PBMCs were separated from under 12 ml of fresh peripheral blood using Ficoll-Paque density gradient centrifugation. Total RNA was extracted using Trizol reagent, and RNA quality was assessed on an Agilent 2100 Bioanalyzer. After removal of 2 bases from V and 3 bases from J, the junction retains 12 bases not matched to a gene. The cysteine opens and the phenylalanine closes a CDR3 of 17 amino acids. CDR3 DNA only is kept here, 51 bases in frame from base 1. CDR1 and CDR2 (SGHKS, YYEKEE) derive from the germline V gene (reference sequence).

This TCR came from a man younger than 35 with Graves' hyperthyroidism. Sequenced sample: blood. The chain employs TRBV5-5 and TRBJ1-2, and TRBD1 matches 8 of the central bases. The CDR3 corresponds to CASSFGSGTGGYYGYTF. The nucleotides are TGTGCCAGCAGCTTTGGGTCTGGGACAGGCGGGTACTATGGCTACACCTTC. Full variable domain (CDR3 extended with the reference TRBV5-5 and TRBJ1-2 proteins): DAGVTQSPTHLIKTRGQQVTLRCSPISGHKSVSWYQQVLGQGPQFIFQYYEKEERGRGNFPDRFSARQFPNYSSELNVNALLLGDSALYLCASSFGSGTGGYYGYTFGSGTRLTVV.